This T cell receptor beta chain was sequenced in a study of blood T cell repertoires in COVID-19. Study-level information: Material from acute and convalescent COVID-19 was sourced from the United States, Italy and Spain. From T cells, B-cell-depleted T cells, or PBMCs came the material, which was cDNA or gDNA.

Only in-frame clones appear in the TCRdb table, and some are missing; sequencing was by immunoSEQ multiplex PCR. The sample yields approximately 70,000 clones, more than 65% seen once. The CDR3 totals 16 residues. The germline V gene has CDR1 KGHSH and CDR2 LQKENI. The junction had 8 bases not matched to a gene; V was cut back by 3 bases and J by 6 bases. The specimen was peripheral blood. This clonotype originated in a woman older than 75 with active or convalescent COVID-19. This chain links TRBV18 with TRBJ1-4; the match to TRBD1 covers 9 bases. The CDR3 reads CASSPLGQGLYEKLFF. CDR3 nucleotide sequence: TGTGCCAGCTCACCCTTAGGACAGGGGTTATATGAAAAACTGTTTTTT.